A single sample gave rise to the 3 T cell receptor beta chains below, sequenced in a study of blood T cell repertoires in COVID-19. TCRdb keeps only in-frame clones here, not all; method: immunoSEQ multiplex PCR. The table lists roughly 180,000 clones, 86% of them singletons. Material: PBMCs or T cells enriched from blood (not recorded which). The receptors shown here come from a woman aged 25 to 39 who had recovered from COVID-19.

This chain connects TRBV6-5 to TRBJ1-1, with unresolved D. CDR3 length equals 16 residues. V lost 2 bases and J lost 4, with 17 bases in between. Germline V CDR1 and CDR2: MNHEY, SVGAGI. This CDR3 is CASSYHSSGRGTEAFF. CDR3 in DNA: TGTGCCAGCAGTTACCACAGTTCCGGGCGGGGCACTGAAGCTTTCTTT.

Here the CDR3 reads CASSFSRHNEQFF. The CDR3 nucleotides are TGTGCCAGCAGTTTTTCGCGGCACAATGAGCAGTTCTTC. The genes are TRBV12-3 or TRBV12-4 and TRBJ2-1; unclear D gene. V was trimmed by 3 bases and J by 5 bases, leaving 8 bases between them. The CDR3 covers 13 residues.

The sample holds a few counts of this clone. The V gene is TRBV28, the J gene TRBJ1-2; 9 positions agree with TRBD1. Germline CDR1 and CDR2: MDHEN and SYDVKM. CDR3 length equals 16 residues. Germline trimming cut 5 bases from V and 4 bases from J; bases unmatched to any gene: 11. The chain's CDR3 is CASSRTGTGYPYGYTF. CDR3 coding DNA: TGTGCCAGCAGTCGAACCGGGACAGGGTATCCCTATGGCTACACCTTC.